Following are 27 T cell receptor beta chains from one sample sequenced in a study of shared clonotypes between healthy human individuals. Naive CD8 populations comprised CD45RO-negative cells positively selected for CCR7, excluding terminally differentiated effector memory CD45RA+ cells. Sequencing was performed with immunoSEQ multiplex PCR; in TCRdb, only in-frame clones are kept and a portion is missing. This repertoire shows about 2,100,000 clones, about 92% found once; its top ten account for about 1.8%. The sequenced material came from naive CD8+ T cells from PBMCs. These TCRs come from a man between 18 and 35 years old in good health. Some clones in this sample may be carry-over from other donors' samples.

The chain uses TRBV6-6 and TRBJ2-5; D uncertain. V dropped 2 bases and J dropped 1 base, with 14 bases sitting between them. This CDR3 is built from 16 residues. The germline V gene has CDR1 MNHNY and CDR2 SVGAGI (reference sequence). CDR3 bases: TGTGCCAGCAGTTACGTTTTAGCAAAAGTCCAAGAGACCCAGTACTTC. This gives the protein CASSYVLAKVQETQYF.

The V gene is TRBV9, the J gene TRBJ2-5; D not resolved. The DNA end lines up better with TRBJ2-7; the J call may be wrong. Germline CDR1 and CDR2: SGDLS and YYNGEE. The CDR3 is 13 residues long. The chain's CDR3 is CASSVDWADEQYF. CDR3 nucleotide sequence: TGTGCCAGCAGCGTAGATTGGGCTGACGAGCAGTACTTC.

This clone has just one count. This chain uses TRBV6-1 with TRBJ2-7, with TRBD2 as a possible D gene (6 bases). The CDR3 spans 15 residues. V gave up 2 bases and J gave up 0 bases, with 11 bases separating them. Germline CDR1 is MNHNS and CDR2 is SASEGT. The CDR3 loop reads CASSERASVSYEQYF. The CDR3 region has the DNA TGTGCCAGCAGTGAAAGGGCTAGCGTCTCCTACGAGCAGTACTTC.

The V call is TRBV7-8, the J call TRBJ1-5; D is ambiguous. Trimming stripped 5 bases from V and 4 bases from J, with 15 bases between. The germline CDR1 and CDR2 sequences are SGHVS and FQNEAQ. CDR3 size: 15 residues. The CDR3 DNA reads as TGTGCCAGCAGCCCAACGCAACTTCTAAATCAGCCCCAGCATTTT. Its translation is CASSPTQLLNQPQHF.

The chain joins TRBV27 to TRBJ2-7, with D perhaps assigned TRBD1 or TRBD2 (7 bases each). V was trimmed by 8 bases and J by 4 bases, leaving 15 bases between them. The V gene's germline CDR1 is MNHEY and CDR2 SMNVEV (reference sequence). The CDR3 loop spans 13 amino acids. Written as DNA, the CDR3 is TGTGCCAGCGGTCAGGGGGGGCGGTACGAGCAGTACTTC. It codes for CASGQGGRYEQYF.

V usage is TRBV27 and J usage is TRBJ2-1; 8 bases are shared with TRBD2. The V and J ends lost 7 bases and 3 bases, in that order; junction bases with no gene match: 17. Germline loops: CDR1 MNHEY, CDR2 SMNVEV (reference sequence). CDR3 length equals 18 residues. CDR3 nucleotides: TGTGCCAGCACCCCAAGTATAGGACTAGCAGACTTCTACAATGAGCAGTTCTTC. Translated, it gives CASTPSIGLADFYNEQFF.

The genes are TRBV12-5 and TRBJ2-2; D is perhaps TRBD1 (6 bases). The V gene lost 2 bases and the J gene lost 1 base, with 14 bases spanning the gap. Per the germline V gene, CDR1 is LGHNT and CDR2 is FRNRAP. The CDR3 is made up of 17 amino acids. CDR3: CASGLTPPTGNTGELFF. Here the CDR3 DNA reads TGTGCTAGTGGTTTGACCCCACCGACAGGGAACACCGGGGAGCTGTTTTTT.

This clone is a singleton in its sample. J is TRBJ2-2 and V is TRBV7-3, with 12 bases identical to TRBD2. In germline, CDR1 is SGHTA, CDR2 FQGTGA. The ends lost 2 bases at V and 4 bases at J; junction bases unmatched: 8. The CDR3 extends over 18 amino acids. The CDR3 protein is CASSLLAGGPYGTGELFF. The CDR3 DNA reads TGTGCCAGCAGCTTACTAGCGGGAGGGCCATACGGCACCGGGGAGCTGTTTTTT.

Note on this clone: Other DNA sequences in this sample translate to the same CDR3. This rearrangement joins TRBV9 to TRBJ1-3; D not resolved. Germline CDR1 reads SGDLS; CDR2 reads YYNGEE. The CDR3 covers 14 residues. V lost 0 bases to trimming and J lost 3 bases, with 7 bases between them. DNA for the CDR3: TGTGCCAGCAGCGTAGGTGATAGTGGAAACACCATATATTTT. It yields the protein CASSVGDSGNTIYF.

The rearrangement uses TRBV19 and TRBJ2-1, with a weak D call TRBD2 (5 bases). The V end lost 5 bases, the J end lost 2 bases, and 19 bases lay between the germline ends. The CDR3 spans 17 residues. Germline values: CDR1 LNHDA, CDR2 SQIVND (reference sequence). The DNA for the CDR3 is TGTGCCAGTAGTGGTCTGGGGAGCGGACCTACCTACAATGAGCAGTTCTTC. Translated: CASSGLGSGPTYNEQFF.

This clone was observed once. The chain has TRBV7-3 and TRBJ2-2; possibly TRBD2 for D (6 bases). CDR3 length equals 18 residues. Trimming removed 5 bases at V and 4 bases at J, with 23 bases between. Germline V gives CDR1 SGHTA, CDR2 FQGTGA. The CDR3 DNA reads TGTGCCAGCAGCCTCCGGGACTTCCACCACGAGGGCACCGGGGAGCTGTTTTTT. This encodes CASSLRDFHHEGTGELFF. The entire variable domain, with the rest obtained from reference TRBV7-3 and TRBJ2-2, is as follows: GAGVSQTPSNKVTEKGKYVELRCDPISGHTALYWYRQSLGQGPEFLIYFQGTGAADDSGLPNDRFFAVRPEGSVSTLKIQRTERGDSAVYLCASSLRDFHHEGTGELFFGEGSRLTVL.

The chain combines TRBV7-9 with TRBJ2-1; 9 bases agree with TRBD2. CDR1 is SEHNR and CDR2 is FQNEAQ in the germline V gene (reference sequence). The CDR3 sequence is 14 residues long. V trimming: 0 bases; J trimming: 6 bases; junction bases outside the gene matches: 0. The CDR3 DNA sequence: TGTGCCAGCAGCTTAGCGGGACTAGCCAATGAGCAGTTCTTC. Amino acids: CASSLAGLANEQFF. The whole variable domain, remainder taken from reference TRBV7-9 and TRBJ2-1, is DTGVSQNPRHKITKRGQNVTFRCDPISEHNRLYWYRQTLGQGPEFLTYFQNEAQLEKSRLLSDRFSAERPKGSFSTLEIQRTEQGDSAMYLCASSLAGLANEQFFGPGTRLTVL.

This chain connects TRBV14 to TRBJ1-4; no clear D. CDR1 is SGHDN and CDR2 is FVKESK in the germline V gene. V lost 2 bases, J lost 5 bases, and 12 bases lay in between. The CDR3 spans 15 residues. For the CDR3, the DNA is TGTGCCAGCAGCCAACTTATAGCGGAAAATGAAAAACTGTTTTTT. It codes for CASSQLIAENEKLFF.

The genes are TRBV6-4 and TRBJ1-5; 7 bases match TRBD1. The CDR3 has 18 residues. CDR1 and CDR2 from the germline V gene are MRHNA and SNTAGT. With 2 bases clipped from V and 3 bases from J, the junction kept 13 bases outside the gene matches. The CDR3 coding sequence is TGTGCCAGCAGTGACATCCCCGTTACAGGGGTGCCCAATCAGCCCCAGCATTTT. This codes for CASSDIPVTGVPNQPQHF.

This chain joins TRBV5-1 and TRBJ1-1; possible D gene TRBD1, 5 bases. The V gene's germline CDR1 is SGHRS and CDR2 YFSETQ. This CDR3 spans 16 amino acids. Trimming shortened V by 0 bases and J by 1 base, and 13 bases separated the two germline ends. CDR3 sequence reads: CASSLVGVTPNTEAFF. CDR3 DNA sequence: TGCGCCAGCAGCTTGGTGGGGGTTACCCCGAACACTGAAGCTTTCTTT.

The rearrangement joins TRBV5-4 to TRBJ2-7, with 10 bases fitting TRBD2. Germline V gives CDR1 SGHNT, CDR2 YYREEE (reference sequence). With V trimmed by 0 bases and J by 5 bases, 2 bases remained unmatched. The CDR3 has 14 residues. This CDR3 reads CASSLASGSHEQYF. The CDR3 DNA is TGTGCCAGCAGCTTGGCTAGCGGGAGTCACGAGCAGTACTTC.

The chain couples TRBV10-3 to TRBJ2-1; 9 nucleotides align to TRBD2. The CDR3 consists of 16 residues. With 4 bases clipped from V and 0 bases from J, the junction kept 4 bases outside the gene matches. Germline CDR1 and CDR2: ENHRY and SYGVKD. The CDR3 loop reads CAISAGTSPSYNEQFF. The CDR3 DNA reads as TGTGCCATCAGTGCTGGGACTAGCCCCTCCTACAATGAGCAGTTCTTC.

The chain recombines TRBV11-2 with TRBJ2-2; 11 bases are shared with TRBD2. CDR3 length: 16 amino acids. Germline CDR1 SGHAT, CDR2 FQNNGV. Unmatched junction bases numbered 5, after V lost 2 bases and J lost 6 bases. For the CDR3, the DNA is TGTGCCAGCAGCTTAAATCCGGGACTAGCGGCCGGGGAGCTGTTTTTT. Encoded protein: CASSLNPGLAAGELFF. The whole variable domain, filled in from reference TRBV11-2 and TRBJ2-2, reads EAGVAQSPRYKIIEKRQSVAFWCNPISGHATLYWYQQILGQGPKLLIQFQNNGVVDDSQLPKDRFSAERLKGVDSTLKIQPAKLEDSAVYLCASSLNPGLAAGELFFGEGSRLTVL.

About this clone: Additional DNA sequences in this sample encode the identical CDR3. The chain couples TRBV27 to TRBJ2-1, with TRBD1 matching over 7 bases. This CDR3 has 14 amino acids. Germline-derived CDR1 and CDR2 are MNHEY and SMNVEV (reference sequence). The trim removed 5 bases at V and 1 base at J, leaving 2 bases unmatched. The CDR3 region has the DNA TGTGCCAGCAGTCTGACAGGGTCCTACAATGAGCAGTTCTTC. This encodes CASSLTGSYNEQFF.

The CDR3 is CANSGQKKTSNYGYTF. CDR3 in DNA: TGTGCCAACTCGGGACAGAAAAAAACGTCTAACTATGGCTACACCTTC. The chain employs TRBV6-8 and TRBJ1-2; 7 nucleotides align to TRBD1. The J segment lost 0 bases and the V segment lost 10 bases, leaving 14 bases of the junction unmatched. This CDR3 comprises 16 residues. CDR1 and CDR2 (germline): MNHGY, SAAAGT.

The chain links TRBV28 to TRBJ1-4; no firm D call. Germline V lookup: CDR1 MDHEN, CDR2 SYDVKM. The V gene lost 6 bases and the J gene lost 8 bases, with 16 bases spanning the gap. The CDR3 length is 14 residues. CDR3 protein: CASSPPFDGEKLFF. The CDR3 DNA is TGTGCCAGCAGCCCGCCCTTTGATGGGGAAAAACTGTTTTTT.

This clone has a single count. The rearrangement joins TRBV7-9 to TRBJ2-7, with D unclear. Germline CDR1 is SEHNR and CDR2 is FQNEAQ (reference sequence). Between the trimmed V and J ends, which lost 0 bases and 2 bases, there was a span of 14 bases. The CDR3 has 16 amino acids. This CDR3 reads CASSLAEFTAAYEQYF. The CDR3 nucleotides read TGTGCCAGCAGCTTAGCTGAGTTCACAGCCGCCTACGAGCAGTACTTC.

The CDR3 loop is CASSISQSGLVTEAFF. Here the CDR3 DNA reads TGTGCCAGTAGTATTAGCCAGAGCGGATTGGTTACTGAAGCTTTCTTT. The rearrangement links TRBV19 to TRBJ1-1, with unresolved D. Trimming removed 3 bases at V and 5 bases at J, with 19 bases between. The CDR3 extends over 16 amino acids. Germline CDR1 reads LNHDA; CDR2 reads SQIVND (reference sequence).

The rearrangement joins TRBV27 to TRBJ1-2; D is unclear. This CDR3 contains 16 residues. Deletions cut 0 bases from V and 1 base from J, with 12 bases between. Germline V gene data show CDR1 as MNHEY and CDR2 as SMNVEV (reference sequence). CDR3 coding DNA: TGTGCCAGCAGTTTATCGGCGCCAGGAGATAACTATGGCTACACCTTC. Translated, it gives CASSLSAPGDNYGYTF.

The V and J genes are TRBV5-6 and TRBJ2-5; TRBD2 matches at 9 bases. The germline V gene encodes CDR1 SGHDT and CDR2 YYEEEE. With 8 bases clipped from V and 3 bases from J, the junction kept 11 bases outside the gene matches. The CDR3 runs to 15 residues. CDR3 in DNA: TGTGCCAGGAGCCTGGCGGCTAGCGGGGAAGAGACCCAGTACTTC. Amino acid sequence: CARSLAASGEETQYF. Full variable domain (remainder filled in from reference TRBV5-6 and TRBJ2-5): DAGVTQSPTHLIKTRGQQVTLRCSPKSGHDTVSWYQQALGQGPQFIFQYYEEEERQRGNFPDRFSGHQFPNYSSELNVNALLLGDSALYLCARSLAASGEETQYFGPGTRLLVL.

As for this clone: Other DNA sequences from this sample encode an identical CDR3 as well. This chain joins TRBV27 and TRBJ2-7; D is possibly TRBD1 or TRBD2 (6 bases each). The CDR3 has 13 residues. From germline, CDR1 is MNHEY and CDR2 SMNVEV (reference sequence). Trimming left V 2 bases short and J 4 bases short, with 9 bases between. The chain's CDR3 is CASSLGGLYEQYF. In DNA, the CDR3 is TGTGCCAGCAGTTTAGGGGGGCTTTACGAGCAGTACTTC.

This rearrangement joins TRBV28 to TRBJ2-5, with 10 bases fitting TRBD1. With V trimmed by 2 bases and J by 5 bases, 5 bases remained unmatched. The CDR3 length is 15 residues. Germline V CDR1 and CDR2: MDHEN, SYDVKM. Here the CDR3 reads CASSLPGTGDETQYF. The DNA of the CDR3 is TGTGCCAGCAGTTTACCCGGGACAGGGGATGAGACCCAGTACTTC.